Below, one TCR beta chain is given with its context. These data originate in a study of PD-1 blockade in classical Hodgkin lymphoma. Each patient's relapse followed autologous stem cell transplantation, and brentuximab vedotin exposure varied. Trimming removed 3 bases from V and 5 bases from J; junction bases left unmatched: 4. The CDR3 runs to 14 residues. The germline V gene has CDR1 KGHSH and CDR2 LQKENI. The table came from immunoSEQ multiplex PCR; TCRdb's copy has only in-frame clones and leaves some out. The sample includes 40,000 to 45,000 clones, about 70% of them seen just once. The starting material was peripheral blood mononuclear cells (PBMCs), obtained at baseline. The receptor comes from a human donor with classical Hodgkin lymphoma. The chain recombines TRBV18 with TRBJ2-3; 8 bases are shared with TRBD1. The CDR3: CASSPQGAGDTQYF. The CDR3 bases are TGTGCCAGCTCACCGCAGGGGGCAGGAGATACGCAGTATTTT.